This is a list of T cell receptor beta chains from one sample in a study of radiation and T cells in renal cell carcinoma. Some clones are missing from TCRdb's copy, which holds only in-frame ones; the method was immunoSEQ multiplex PCR. The table records approximately 120,000 clones, about 81% of them present only once. The source was blood, collected from a patient whose treatment included radiotherapy and nephrectomy. The receptors were gathered from a man aged 45-65 years with renal cell carcinoma. Each CDR3 is given with its conserved first and last residue. The D gene is left open where the match is weak. Clone size is given for some rows only: seen once, a few or many times, or a class if the clone is expanded.

D,size,V,J,DNA,CDR3
-,once,TRBV10-2,TRBJ2-7,TGCGCCTGCGGGCGGCGGGGCCTCTCCTACGAGCAGTACTTC,CACGRRGLSYEQYF
TRBD1,-,TRBV2,TRBJ1-5,TGTGCCAGTAGTCGGGACAGTAGCAATCAGCCCCAGCATTTT,CASSRDSSNQPQHF
-,-,TRBV7-2,TRBJ1-2,TGTGCCAGCAGCTCACTAAATTCGGGGGTCTATGGCTACACCTTC,CASSSLNSGVYGYTF
TRBD2,once,TRBV19,TRBJ2-3,TGTGCCACCCTCCATCCAGCGGGGGGATCAGATACGCAGTATTTT,CATLHPAGGSDTQYF
TRBD1,-,TRBV6-5,TRBJ1-1,TGTGCCAGCAGTTACTCGTTGACAGGGGACACTGAAGCTTTCTTT,CASSYSLTGDTEAFF
TRBD1,-,TRBV28,TRBJ2-7,TGTGCCAGCACCCGCAGGGGGCTGCCATTCTCCTACGAGCAGTACTTC,CASTRRGLPFSYEQYF
-,-,TRBV27,TRBJ1-2,TGTGCCAGCAGTTCCGACAGAGCTAACTATGGCTACACCTTC,CASSSDRANYGYTF
-,few,TRBV6-7,TRBJ2-1,TGTGCCAGCAGTTACTCCAACACCAGTGGGTCCTACAATGAGCAGTTCTTC,CASSYSNTSGSYNEQFF
-,-,TRBV4-1,TRBJ2-1,TGCGCCAGCAGCCAAGTGGTTGCACCGCCGGGTGATGAGCAGTTCTTC,CASSQVVAPPGDEQFF
-,-,TRBV19,TRBJ1-3,TGTGCCAGTAGTATTAGCAGGTATCCTGGAAACACCATATATTTT,CASSISRYPGNTIYF
TRBD2,-,TRBV2,TRBJ2-1,TGTGCCAGCAGTGATAGCGGGATAGGTAATGAGCAGTTCTTC,CASSDSGIGNEQFF
-,-,TRBV5-1,TRBJ2-1,TGCGCCAGCAGCTTAGGGACCGGGGCAGGTGAGCAGTTCTTC,CASSLGTGAGEQFF
TRBD1,-,TRBV19,TRBJ1-1,TGTGCCAGTAGCGAAGGGGGCTGGTACACTGAAGCTTTCTTT,CASSEGGWYTEAFF
-,once,TRBV18,TRBJ2-7,TGTGCCAGCTCCCCCTCTCTAGGGACCTACGAGCAGTACTTC,CASSPSLGTYEQYF
-,-,TRBV6-1,TRBJ2-2,TGTGCCAGCAGTGTAGTTCAGAACACCGGGGAGCTGTTTTTT,CASSVVQNTGELFF
-,once,TRBV6-5,TRBJ1-3,TGTGCCAGCAGTTATCAGGTCTCTGGAAACACCATATATTTT,CASSYQVSGNTIYF
-,few,TRBV6-5,TRBJ1-1,TGTGCCAGCAGTTTCCCAGGGACTGAAGCTTTCTTT,CASSFPGTEAFF
-,few,TRBV18,TRBJ1-1,TGTGCCAGCTCACCCGGGGTGAACACTGAAGCTTTCTTT,CASSPGVNTEAFF
TRBD2,-,TRBV9,TRBJ2-1,TGTGCCAGCAGCTCAGCTTTAGCGGGGGGGAGGTACAATGAGCAGTTCTTC,CASSSALAGGRYNEQFF
-,few,TRBV5-1,TRBJ1-1,TGCGCCAGCACCCGGGACGGCCTGAACACTGAAGCTTTCTTT,CASTRDGLNTEAFF
-,-,TRBV27,TRBJ2-1,TGTGCCAGCAGTTTATCGCTTGGCCTAGTTCATGTAGAGCAGTTCTTC,CASSLSLGLVHVEQFF
-,-,TRBV19,TRBJ1-4,TGTGCCAGTAGACCCGGGGGCCTTGAAAAACTGTTTTTT,CASRPGGLEKLFF
TRBD2,-,TRBV28,TRBJ2-5,TGTGCCAGCAGTCCGGGGGGACGGGTCCCCCCAGAGGAGACCCAGTACTTC,CASSPGGRVPPEETQYF
-,-,TRBV2,TRBJ1-5,TGTGCCAGCGGCCGCGAGACAGGCGGCAATCAGCCCCAGCATTTT,CASGRETGGNQPQHF
-,-,TRBV5-1,TRBJ2-7,TGCGCCAGCAGCTTGGCCAGAGGGGAATACGAGCAGTACTTC,CASSLARGEYEQYF
TRBD1,-,TRBV7-3,TRBJ1-2,TGTGCCAGCAGGCCAGGGGGCCGGAACTATGGCTACACCTTC,CASRPGGRNYGYTF
TRBD2,once,TRBV5-4,TRBJ2-1,TGTGCCAGCAGCTCATTACTAGCGGGAGAGGATGAGCAGTTCTTC,CASSSLLAGEDEQFF
-,-,TRBV5-4,TRBJ2-3,TGTGCCAGCAGCTTGGGGGGGGTCAGCGGGAGCACAGATACGCAGTATTTT,CASSLGGVSGSTDTQYF
-,-,TRBV11-3,TRBJ1-1,TGTGCCAGCAGCTTGGGCCCACAGAGCCCCGGGGCTGAAGCTTTCTTT,CASSLGPQSPGAEAFF
-,-,TRBV10-1,TRBJ2-1,TGCGCCAGCGGGGGCTCCGGGAATAGCTACAATGAGCAGTTCTTC,CASGGSGNSYNEQFF
-,-,TRBV5-1,TRBJ2-3,TGCGCCAGCAGTGATGGGACTCAGTACTACACAGATACGCAGTATTTT,CASSDGTQYYTDTQYF
-,-,TRBV25-1,TRBJ1-1,TGTGCCAGCAGTGGCGGCAGGGTGCCGAACACTGAGGCTTTCTTT,CASSGGRVPNTEAFF
TRBD2,-,TRBV9,TRBJ2-3,TGTGCCAGCAGCGTACCCGAGGGGACTAGCGGGTTCACAGATACGCAGTATTTT,CASSVPEGTSGFTDTQYF
TRBD1,-,TRBV18,TRBJ2-3,TGTGCCAGCTCACCACAGGGGGCTTGCACAGATACGCAGTATTTT,CASSPQGACTDTQYF
-,-,TRBV7-9,TRBJ2-7,TGTGCCAGCAGCTTAGTGAAAGGATGGGACGAGCAGTACTTC,CASSLVKGWDEQYF
-,-,TRBV7-3,TRBJ1-2,TGTGCCAGCAGCTCTTATTCCGGGGCAGCGAAGTTCACCTTC,CASSSYSGAAKFTF
TRBD1,-,TRBV29-1,TRBJ2-3,TGCAGCGTTGAGGGACAGTACACAGATACGCAGTATTTT,CSVEGQYTDTQYF
TRBD2,-,TRBV5-5,TRBJ2-7,TGTGCCAGCAGCATGGGACTAGCGGAGGTCTACGAGCAGTACTTC,CASSMGLAEVYEQYF
-,-,TRBV27,TRBJ1-2,TGTGCCAGCAGTTCGATTCTTGATATGGGCTACACCTTC,CASSSILDMGYTF
-,-,TRBV30,TRBJ1-5,TGTGCCTGGAGTTTAGGCTCAACTAGCAATCAGCCCCAGCATTTT,CAWSLGSTSNQPQHF
TRBD2,-,TRBV6-6,TRBJ2-3,TGTGCCAGCAGCCAACTAGCGCCTACCACAGATACGCAGTATTTT,CASSQLAPTTDTQYF
-,-,TRBV13,TRBJ1-3,TGTGCCAGCAGCTCCTTTTGGGGGATTCGGGGACGTGGAGAGTCTGGAAACACCATATATTTT,CASSSFWGIRGRGESGNTIYF
TRBD1,many,TRBV7-2,TRBJ1-1,TGTGCCAGCAGCGATCCGGGACAGGGAATGAACACTGAAGCTTTCTTT,CASSDPGQGMNTEAFF
-,-,TRBV9,TRBJ2-5,TGTGCCAGCAGCGCCCCAAAGACAGGCCCTCAAGAGACCCAGTACTTC,CASSAPKTGPQETQYF
-,-,TRBV15,TRBJ1-4,TGTGCCACCAGCAGAGATACGACAAACGAAAAACTGTTTTTT,CATSRDTTNEKLFF
-,-,TRBV29-1,TRBJ2-7,TGCAGCGTTCAAAAGGGTTGGGACACCTCCTACGAGCAGTACTTC,CSVQKGWDTSYEQYF
TRBD2,-,TRBV9,TRBJ2-1,TGTGCCAGCAGCGTCCCTTGGGGGACTAGCGGGCAACCCCCCTACAATGAGCAGTTCTTC,CASSVPWGTSGQPPYNEQFF
TRBD1,-,TRBV10-2,TRBJ2-5,TGCGCCAGCAGTGAATCCAGGGGGTTCCAAGAGACCCAGTACTTC,CASSESRGFQETQYF
-,-,TRBV28,TRBJ1-5,TGTGCCAGCAGTTTAATAGTTGTCGGAGGTCAGCCCCAGCATTTT,CASSLIVVGGQPQHF